The clone carrying this T cell receptor (beta chain) was found many times. What it binds is unknown. Template switching added a universal primer binding site, and final cDNA carried unique molecular identifiers. TCRdb analysed the 5' RACE reads with MiXCR anew, one entry per CDR3 protein. This sample yields hundreds of thousands of distinct CDR3 sequences, of which approximately 6.1% are seen a single time; roughly 1.8% belongs to the top ten. This entry comes from a study of identical twins. The study's findings and limits: Out-of-frame alpha sequences shared by twins were enriched for low generation probability. Out-of-frame TCR alpha sharing in monozygotic twins exceeded recombination model predictions.

In germline, CDR1 is MNHEY, CDR2 SVGAGI. There are 15 residues in the CDR3. Trimming cost V 2 bases and J 0 bases; bases outside gene matches: 3. The source material was naive T cells sorted from blood. The origin of this receptor is a man aged 18 to 35 in good health. This rearrangement joins TRBV6-5 to TRBJ2-7, with TRBD1 identical over 8 bases. The CDR3 DNA follows: TGTGCCAGCAGTTACCGGACAGGGACCTCCTACGAGCAGTACTTC. Translated: CASSYRTGTSYEQYF.